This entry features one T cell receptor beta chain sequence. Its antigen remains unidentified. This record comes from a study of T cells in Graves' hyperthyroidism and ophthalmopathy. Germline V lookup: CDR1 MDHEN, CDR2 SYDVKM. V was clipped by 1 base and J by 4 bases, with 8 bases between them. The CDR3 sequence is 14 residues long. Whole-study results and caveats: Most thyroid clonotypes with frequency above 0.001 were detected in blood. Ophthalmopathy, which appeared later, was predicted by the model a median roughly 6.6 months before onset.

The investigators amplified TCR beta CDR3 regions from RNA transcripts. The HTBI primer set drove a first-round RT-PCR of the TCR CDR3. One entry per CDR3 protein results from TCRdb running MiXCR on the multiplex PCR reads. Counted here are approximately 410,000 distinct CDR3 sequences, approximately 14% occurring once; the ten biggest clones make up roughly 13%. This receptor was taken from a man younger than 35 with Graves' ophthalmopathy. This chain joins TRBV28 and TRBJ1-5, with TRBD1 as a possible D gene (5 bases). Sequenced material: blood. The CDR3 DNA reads TGTGCCAGCAGTTTATTCAGGGTTAATCAGCCCCAGCATTTT. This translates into CASSLFRVNQPQHF.